The next 5 T cell receptor beta chains were all read from a single sample in a study of spatial heterogeneity in lung cancer. The time point was: sample taken at primary tumor resection. In TCRdb, the 5' RACE reads were re-called with MiXCR into one record per CDR3 protein. The profile covers about 38,000 distinct CDR3 sequences, with less than 6.5% appearing a single time and about a quarter taken by the ten largest. The sequences come from PBMCs, collected at surgery. All receptors derive from a female donor with early-stage non-small cell lung cancer.

The CDR3 here is CASSYGTGELFF. The CDR3 bases are TGTGCCAGCAGTTACGGAACCGGGGAGCTGTTTTTT. The chain carries TRBV6-6 and TRBJ2-2; D unresolved. Trimming took 2 bases from V and 5 from J, leaving 3 bases between them. The CDR3 is made up of 12 amino acids. From germline, CDR1 is MNHNY and CDR2 SVGAGI (reference sequence).

This clonotype was seen repeatedly, ten times or more. V is TRBV4-2 and J is TRBJ2-1; no clear D gene. V was shortened by 0 bases and J by 0 bases, with 6 bases between the two germline ends. There are 15 residues in the CDR3. CDR1 and CDR2 (germline): LGHNA, YNFKEQ. The CDR3 here is CASSQDVSSYNEQFF. The CDR3 nucleotides read TGTGCCAGCAGCCAAGATGTAAGCTCCTACAATGAGCAGTTCTTC.

The sample holds a few counts of this clonotype. The chain uses TRBV29-1 and TRBJ1-2, with TRBD1 identical over 9 bases. This CDR3 has 13 amino acids. The germline CDR1 and CDR2 sequences are SQVTM and ANQGSEA. V lost 3 bases, J lost 8 bases, and 7 bases stayed unmatched. This CDR3 reads CSVDNGQGTGYTF. CDR3 coding DNA: TGCAGCGTTGACAACGGACAGGGGACGGGCTACACCTTC.

The sample holds many counts of this clonotype. The genes are TRBV7-9 and TRBJ1-4; maybe TRBD1 (5 bases). Germline-derived CDR1 and CDR2 are SEHNR and FQNEAQ (reference sequence). V lost 2 bases and J lost 12, with 7 bases in between. The CDR3 runs to 11 residues. CDR3 bases: TGTGCCAGCAGCTTACAACAGGAACTGTTTTTT. It encodes CASSLQQELFF.

The chain carries TRBV5-1 and TRBJ1-2, with D possibly matching TRBD1 (5 bases). Germline CDR1 reads SGHRS; CDR2 reads YFSETQ. V lost 3 bases and J 6 bases, leaving 15 bases between the germline ends. This CDR3 has 14 residues. The CDR3 here is CASSSAGFTNGYTF. The CDR3 region has the DNA TGCGCCAGCAGCTCCGCAGGGTTTACGAATGGCTACACCTTC.